The 23 T cell receptor beta chains reported below all come from one sample, sequenced in a study of blood T cells in healthy people across ages. A second PCR of about 7 to 11 cycles used a sample-barcoded 5' primer and a J-beta primer mix. MiXCR, run by TCRdb on the 5' RACE reads, gives a single entry per CDR3 protein. The sample consists of 1.5 million to 1.9 million distinct CDR3 sequences, 42% of them appearing once. Sequencing was performed on blood. The source is a woman between 18 and 30 years old in good health.

This rearrangement joins TRBV7-8 to TRBJ2-5, with TRBD2 matching 10 bases. The length of the CDR3 is 16 residues. CDR1 SGHVS and CDR2 FQNEAQ come from the germline V gene. The trim removed 5 bases at V and 2 bases at J, leaving 8 bases unmatched. CDR3 DNA: TGTGCCAGCAGCCAAATTACTAGCGGGATACAAGAGACCCAGTACTTC. It codes for CASSQITSGIQETQYF.

V is TRBV20-1 and J is TRBJ2-1; 8 bases agree with TRBD2. The J call may be incorrect, as the DNA end agrees better with TRBJ2-7. Germline loops: CDR1 DFQATT, CDR2 SNEGSKA (reference sequence). This CDR3 has 13 residues. DNA of the CDR3: TGCAGTGCGAGCGGGGGACTCTACAATGAGCAGTACTTC. It codes for CSASGGLYNEQYF.

This clonotype was seen once. The CDR3 region is CASAGIGSPLHF. CDR3 sequence (DNA): TGTGCCAGCGCAGGGATCGGGTCACCCCTCCACTTT. The V and J genes are TRBV9 and TRBJ1-6; maybe TRBD1 (5 bases). The CDR3 contains 12 residues. V lost 7 bases, J lost 10 bases, and 12 bases lay in between. Germline CDR1 and CDR2: SGDLS and YYNGEE. Using reference TRBV9 and TRBJ1-6 for the parts outside the CDR3, the full variable domain is DSGVTQTPKHLITATGQRVTLRCSPRSGDLSVYWYQQSLDQGLQFLIQYYNGEERAKGNILERFSAQQFPDLHSELNLSSLELGDSALYFCASAGIGSPLHFGNGTRLTVT.

This clonotype occurred many times. V is TRBV5-1 and J is TRBJ1-1; the D is unclear. Trimming took off 2 bases at V and 2 bases at J, with 7 bases between the two ends. The CDR3 is made up of 13 amino acids. CDR1 is SGHRS, CDR2 YFSETQ, per germline. In nucleotides, the CDR3 is TGCGCCAGCAGCTTCGAGGGTAACACTGAAGCTTTCTTT. It encodes CASSFEGNTEAFF.

V usage is TRBV9 and J usage is TRBJ1-1; 10 bases fit TRBD1. This CDR3 comprises 15 residues. Germline values: CDR1 SGDLS, CDR2 YYNGEE. The trim removed 4 bases at V and 1 base at J, leaving 4 bases unmatched. CDR3 loop: CASSKGQGKNTEAFF. The CDR3 region has the DNA TGTGCCAGCAGCAAGGGACAGGGGAAGAACACTGAAGCTTTCTTT.

Worth noting for this clonotype: One end of the junction does not line up with germline, which may come from a read error. The chain has TRBV12-3 or TRBV12-4 and TRBJ2-2; D may match TRBD1 or TRBD2 (6 bases each). The CDR3 runs to 17 residues. The CDR3: CASSLGGSIANTGELFF. In nucleotides, the CDR3 is TGTGCCAGCAGCTTAGGGGGGTCAATCGCGAACACCGGGGAGCTGTTTTTT.

The chain recombines TRBV4-1 with TRBJ2-1; 10 nucleotides line up with TRBD2. The CDR3 covers 16 residues. J gave up 5 bases and V 1 base, and 5 bases lay outside the gene matches. Germline CDR1 and CDR2: MGHRA and YSYEKL. CDR3 residues: CASSQGLAGVDNEQFF. The CDR3 nucleotides are TGCGCCAGCAGCCAAGGGCTAGCGGGAGTGGACAATGAGCAGTTCTTC.

CDR3 sequence: CASSPETSANTDTQYF. Here the CDR3 DNA reads TGTGCCAGCAGTCCCGAGACTAGCGCTAACACAGATACGCAGTATTTT. The chain has TRBV6-2 or TRBV6-3 and TRBJ2-3, with 8 bases that match TRBD2. Unmatched junction bases numbered 9, after V lost 5 bases and J lost 2 bases. Germline CDR1 reads MNHEY; CDR2 reads SVGEGT. The CDR3 spans 16 residues.

The chain couples TRBV9 to TRBJ2-7, with unresolved D. Trimming stripped 4 bases from V and 4 bases from J, with 12 bases between. CDR1 and CDR2 from the germline V gene are SGDLS and YYNGEE. CDR3 length: 13 residues. The CDR3 DNA follows: TGTGCCAGCAGCCCCCAGAGGAGTTACGAGCAGTACTTC. Translation: CASSPQRSYEQYF. The complete variable domain, with remaining parts taken from reference TRBV9 and TRBJ2-7, reads DSGVTQTPKHLITATGQRVTLRCSPRSGDLSVYWYQQSLDQGLQFLIQYYNGEERAKGNILERFSAQQFPDLHSELNLSSLELGDSALYFCASSPQRSYEQYFGPGTRLTVT.

This rearrangement joins TRBV20-1 to TRBJ1-6, with D perhaps TRBD1 (6 bases). This CDR3 region has 14 residues. Germline CDR1 DFQATT, CDR2 SNEGSKA (reference sequence). Trimming shortened V by 0 bases and J by 6 bases, and 9 bases separated the two germline ends. The CDR3 sequence is CSARDPGVNSPLHF. The CDR3 coding sequence is TGCAGTGCTAGAGATCCAGGGGTTAATTCACCCCTCCACTTT.

The chain recombines TRBV10-3 with TRBJ1-3; maybe TRBD1 (5 bases). V was trimmed by 3 bases and J by 7 bases, leaving 16 bases between them. The CDR3 loop spans 15 amino acids. Germline CDR1 and CDR2: ENHRY and SYGVKD. CDR3 nucleotide sequence: TGTGCCATCAGTGATGGGGGTAATCTGGGGAACACCATATATTTT. Its translation: CAISDGGNLGNTIYF.

In this sample, this clonotype turned up a few times. The gene calls are TRBV9 and TRBJ2-7; the D gene could be TRBD1 or TRBD2 (6 bases each). Germline CDR1 is SGDLS and CDR2 is YYNGEE. This CDR3 has 15 amino acids. Trimming left V 3 bases short and J 3 bases short, with 16 bases between. This CDR3 is CASSALAGQIYEQYF. Written as DNA, the CDR3 is TGTGCCAGCAGCGCACTGGCGGGACAAATCTACGAGCAGTACTTC.

This clonotype was seen a few times. J is TRBJ2-2 and V is TRBV3-1; 13 nucleotides match TRBD2. This CDR3 is 16 amino acids long. V lost 4 bases and J lost 6; bases outside the gene matches: 5. Germline values: CDR1 LGHDT, CDR2 YNNKEL (reference sequence). The CDR3 is CASSPWTSGRSGELFF. CDR3 in DNA: TGTGCCAGCAGCCCCTGGACTAGCGGGAGATCCGGGGAGCTGTTTTTT.

CDR3 DNA sequence: TGTGCCAGCAGCGTAGATACGGGGATTTATGGCTACACCTTC. Protein sequence: CASSVDTGIYGYTF. V is TRBV9 and J is TRBJ1-2; the D is unclear. This CDR3 is 14 amino acids long. Germline V gene sequence: CDR1 SGDLS, CDR2 YYNGEE. V lost 0 bases and J 5 bases, leaving 11 bases between the germline ends.

The J gene is TRBJ1-1, the V gene TRBV6-6; D gene uncertain. Trimming cost V 5 bases and J 5 bases, with 12 bases left between them. CDR1 MNHNY and CDR2 SVGAGI come from the germline V gene (reference sequence). There are 13 residues in the CDR3. The CDR3 sequence is CASSTLVGTEAFF. CDR3 DNA: TGTGCCAGCAGTACCTTGGTTGGGACTGAAGCTTTCTTT.

Only a few counts were recorded for this clonotype. The chain carries TRBV4-3 and TRBJ2-5; D gene uncertain. V lost 0 bases to trimming and J lost 11 bases, with 13 bases between them. Germline values: CDR1 LGHNA, CDR2 YSLEER. This CDR3 has 13 residues. The CDR3 DNA reads TGCGCCAGCAGCCAAGACAGTATCGATGAGCAGTACTTC. It yields the protein CASSQDSIDEQYF.

The V call is TRBV3-1, the J call TRBJ2-7, with D uncertain. The length of the CDR3 is 18 residues. Trimming pared 3 bases from V and 2 bases from J, leaving 23 bases between. From germline, CDR1 is LGHDT and CDR2 YNNKEL (reference sequence). CDR3 region: CASSQNPSTAAVTYEQYF. The CDR3 DNA reads as TGTGCCAGCAGCCAGAATCCCTCGACTGCTGCAGTAACCTACGAGCAGTACTTC.

V and J are TRBV30 and TRBJ2-5; D is possibly TRBD1 (6 bases). The J call may be in error: the DNA end matches TRBJ2-7 better. This CDR3 comprises 13 residues. Germline CDR1 reads GTSNPN; CDR2 reads SVGIG (reference sequence). CDR3 nucleotide sequence: TGTGCCTGGACTACAGGGAATTCCTACGAGCAGTACTTC. This translates into CAWTTGNSYEQYF.

The V call is TRBV2, the J call TRBJ2-3; perhaps TRBD2 as D (5 bases). CDR1 and CDR2 (germline): SNHLY, FYNNEI. V lost 8 bases, J lost 3 bases, and 12 bases lay in between. This CDR3 contains 13 residues. The CDR3: CASVRADTDTQYF. The CDR3 bases are TGTGCCAGCGTACGAGCGGATACAGATACGCAGTATTTT.

The table lists this clonotype with a few counts. The rearrangement uses TRBV29-1 and TRBJ2-1; the D call may be TRBD1 or TRBD2 (6 bases each). From germline, CDR1 is SQVTM and CDR2 ANQGSEA. The CDR3 runs to 15 residues. Trimming took off 1 base at V and 4 bases at J, with 14 bases between the two ends. CDR3 loop: CSVEGVGGLYNEQFF. CDR3 bases: TGCAGCGTTGAAGGGGTGGGGGGCCTATACAATGAGCAGTTCTTC.

This rearrangement joins TRBV10-3 to TRBJ2-3, with TRBD2 matching over 8 bases. Germline V lookup: CDR1 ENHRY, CDR2 SYGVKD. The CDR3 has 14 residues. V dropped 10 bases and J dropped 6; count of bases not matched to a gene: 12. As DNA, the CDR3 is TGTGCCACCCAGGGAGCGGGGGCCGGGGATACGCAGTATTTT. It specifies CATQGAGAGDTQYF.

Only a few counts were recorded for this clonotype. The rearrangement links TRBV27 to TRBJ2-4; D unclear. The end of the DNA is better explained by TRBJ2-7, so the J call may be wrong. The germline CDR1 and CDR2 sequences are MNHEY and SMNVEV (reference sequence). The CDR3 extends over 13 amino acids. CDR3 sequence (DNA): TGTGCCAGCAGTTTATTCCGAAACAGCGAGCAGTACTTC. It specifies CASSLFRNSEQYF.

The sample holds a few counts of this clonotype. This chain connects TRBV5-5 to TRBJ2-7; TRBD1 matches at 9 bases. The germline V gene encodes CDR1 SGHKS and CDR2 YYEKEE (reference sequence). After removal of 5 bases from V and 0 bases from J, the junction contained 9 bases not matched to a gene. This CDR3 has 16 amino acids. For the CDR3, the DNA is TGTGCCAGCAGATACGAACCGGGACAGGGCTCCTACGAGCAGTACTTC. Translated: CASRYEPGQGSYEQYF.